Shown below are 7 T cell receptor beta chains from a single sample sequenced in a study of blood T cell repertoires in COVID-19. Profiling relied on immunoSEQ multiplex PCR, and the TCRdb table lists in-frame clones only, not all of them. The sample carries roughly 310,000 clones, roughly 90% recorded once. The source material was peripheral blood. These receptors originate from a woman in her 50s with active or convalescent COVID-19.

The chain recombines TRBV7-3 with TRBJ1-6; D is ambiguous. From germline, CDR1 is SGHTA and CDR2 FQGTGA. The CDR3 sequence is 15 residues long. Deletions cut 5 bases from V and 7 bases from J, with 15 bases between. CDR3 nucleotide sequence: TGTGCCAGCAGCATTACCGGGAATCAGAATTCACCCCTCCACTTT. Translating gives CASSITGNQNSPLHF.

This chain connects TRBV5-8 to TRBJ1-2; TRBD1 matches 11 bases. J gave up 4 bases and V 4 bases, and 6 bases lay outside the gene matches. The CDR3 is made up of 15 amino acids. Germline CDR1 is SGHTS and CDR2 is YDEGEE. For the CDR3, the DNA is TGTGCCAGCAGCAAGGACAGGGGGCTCGTCTATGGCTACACCTTC. Protein: CASSKDRGLVYGYTF. The entire variable domain, with the rest obtained from reference TRBV5-8 and TRBJ1-2, is as follows: EAGVTQSPTHLIKTRGQQATLRCSPISGHTSVYWYQQALGLGLQFLLWYDEGEERNRGNFPPRFSGRQFPNYSSELNVNALELEDSALYLCASSKDRGLVYGYTFGSGTRLTVV.

The chain recombines TRBV9 with TRBJ2-2; 9 bases align to TRBD2. The CDR3 sequence is 15 residues long. Germline CDR1 reads SGDLS; CDR2 reads YYNGEE. Trimming removed 3 bases from V and 5 bases from J; junction bases left unmatched: 5. The CDR3 region has the DNA TGTGCCAGCAGCGCCGAAGCGGGGGGAACCGGGGAGCTGTTTTTT. It codes for CASSAEAGGTGELFF.

V and J are TRBV4-1 and TRBJ2-3; D unclear. Trimming stripped 0 bases from V and 2 bases from J, with 9 bases between. Germline lookup yields CDR1 MGHRA and CDR2 YSYEKL. CDR3 length: 15 amino acids. CDR3 DNA sequence: TGCGCCAGCAGCCAAGACTTCGGTTTCACAGATACGCAGTATTTT. This codes for CASSQDFGFTDTQYF.

J is TRBJ2-1 and V is TRBV12-3 or TRBV12-4; 8 bases align to TRBD1. The CDR3 loop spans 13 amino acids. Germline trimming cut 4 bases from V and 7 bases from J; bases unmatched to any gene: 3. The CDR3 DNA is TGTGCCAGCAGTTCCCGGACAGGGAATGAGCAGTTCTTC. Translating it yields CASSSRTGNEQFF.

This clone was observed a handful of times. Additional DNA sequences in this sample encode the identical CDR3. The V call is TRBV28, the J call TRBJ1-2, with 10 bases lining up with TRBD1. J was trimmed by 5 bases and V by 5 bases; bases with no gene match: 5. Germline V gene data show CDR1 as MDHEN and CDR2 as SYDVKM. The CDR3 runs to 14 residues. The CDR3 loop is CASSPPGQGYGYTF. CDR3 DNA: TGTGCCAGCAGTCCACCGGGACAGGGGTATGGCTACACCTTC.

As regards this clone: This sample also contains other DNA sequences that code for the same CDR3. The J gene is TRBJ1-1, the V gene TRBV30, with D unclear. Trimming left V 0 bases short and J 2 bases short, with 7 bases between. Germline CDR1 reads GTSNPN; CDR2 reads SVGIG (reference sequence). The CDR3 runs 13 residues. CDR3 protein: CAWSVSVNTEAFF. The DNA of the CDR3 is TGTGCCTGGAGTGTCTCCGTTAACACTGAAGCTTTCTTT.